This section outlines one T cell receptor (beta chain) sequence together with its context. The data stem from a study of blood T cell repertoires in COVID-19. Study as a whole: PBMCs, B-cell-depleted T cells, or T cells were the source of the cDNA or gDNA that made up the material.

The ends lost 7 bases at V and 3 bases at J; junction bases unmatched: 11. The CDR3 is made up of 16 amino acids. Germline-derived CDR1 and CDR2 are MNHEY and SVGEGT. Clones were read by immunoSEQ multiplex PCR, and TCRdb kept only the in-frame ones, dropping some. The repertoire includes fewer than 200,000 clones, roughly four fifths of them detected once, and approximately 11% sits in the top ten. J is TRBJ2-2 and V is TRBV6-2 or TRBV6-3, with TRBD1 matching over 7 bases. Sequencing was performed on peripheral blood. The sequence was obtained from a man aged 65 to 85 with active or convalescent COVID-19. Here the CDR3 reads CASTPWGQGDTGELFF. The CDR3 nucleotides are TGTGCCAGCACCCCATGGGGGCAGGGGGACACCGGGGAGCTGTTTTTT.